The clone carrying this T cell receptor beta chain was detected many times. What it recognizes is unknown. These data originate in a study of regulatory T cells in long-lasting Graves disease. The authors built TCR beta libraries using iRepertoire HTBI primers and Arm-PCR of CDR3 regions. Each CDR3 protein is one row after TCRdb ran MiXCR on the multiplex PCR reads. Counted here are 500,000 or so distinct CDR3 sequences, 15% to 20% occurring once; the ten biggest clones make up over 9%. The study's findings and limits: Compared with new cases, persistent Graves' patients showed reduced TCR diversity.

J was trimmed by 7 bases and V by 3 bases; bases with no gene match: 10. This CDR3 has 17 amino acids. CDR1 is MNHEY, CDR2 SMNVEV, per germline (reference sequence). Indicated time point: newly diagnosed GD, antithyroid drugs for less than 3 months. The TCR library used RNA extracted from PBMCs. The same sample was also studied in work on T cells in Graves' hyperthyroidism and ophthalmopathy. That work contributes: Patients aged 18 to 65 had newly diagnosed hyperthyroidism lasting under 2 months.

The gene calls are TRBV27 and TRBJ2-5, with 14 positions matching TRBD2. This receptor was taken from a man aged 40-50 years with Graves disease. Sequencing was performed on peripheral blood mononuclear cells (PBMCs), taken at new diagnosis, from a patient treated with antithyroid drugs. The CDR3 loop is CASSFFVGTSGRGTQYF. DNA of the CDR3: TGTGCCAGCAGTTTCTTCGTCGGGACTAGCGGGAGAGGGACCCAGTACTTC.